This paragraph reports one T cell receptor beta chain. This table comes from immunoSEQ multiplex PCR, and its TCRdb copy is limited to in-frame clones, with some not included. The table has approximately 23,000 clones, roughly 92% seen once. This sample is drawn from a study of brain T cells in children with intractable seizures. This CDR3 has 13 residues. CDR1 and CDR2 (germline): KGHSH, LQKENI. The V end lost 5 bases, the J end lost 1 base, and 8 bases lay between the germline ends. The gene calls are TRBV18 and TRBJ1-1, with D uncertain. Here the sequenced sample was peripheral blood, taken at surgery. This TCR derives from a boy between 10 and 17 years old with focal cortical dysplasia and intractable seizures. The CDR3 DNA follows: TGTGCCAGCTCAGGGCAGAAGAACACTGAAGCTTTCTTT. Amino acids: CASSGQKNTEAFF. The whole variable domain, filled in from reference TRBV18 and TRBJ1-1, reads NAGVMQNPRHLVRRRGQEARLRCSPMKGHSHVYWYRQLPEEGLKFMVYLQKENIIDESGMPKERFSAEFPKEGPSILRIQQVVRGDSAAYFCASSGQKNTEAFFGQGTRLTVV.